This paragraph covers one T cell receptor beta chain sequence. The data were produced by immunoSEQ multiplex PCR, yet TCRdb's version contains in-frame clones alone and is incomplete. Among about 21,000 clones listed, around 90% were seen once. The sample originates from a study of T cell changes during pregnancy in multiple sclerosis. Germline V lookup: CDR1 GTSNPN, CDR2 SVGIG (reference sequence). The J segment lost 6 bases and the V segment lost 4 bases, leaving 7 bases of the junction unmatched. The CDR3 contains 14 residues. The TCR comes from a female donor with multiple sclerosis, enrolled in a pregnancy study. This sequence joins TRBV30 and TRBJ1-4, with 8 nucleotides matching TRBD1. The source was CD4+ T cells from peripheral blood mononuclear cells, collected in the third trimester of pregnancy. The CDR3 DNA follows: TGTGCCTGGAACAGGGGGATTGAATATGAAAAACTGTTTTTT. Protein: CAWNRGIEYEKLFF.